The 24 T cell receptor beta chains in this list originate from one sample, sequenced in a study of breast tumors, draining lymph nodes, adjacent tissues. TCRdb redid the calling of the multiplex PCR reads with MiXCR, one entry per CDR3 protein. Of under 110,000 distinct CDR3 sequences in the sample, about 30% were seen once. The lymph nodes were axillary draining lymph nodes from breast cancer patients. Sequencing was carried out using axillary lymph node tissue. These receptors all stem from a female donor with breast cancer. Some clones in this sample may be carry-over from other donors' samples.

This clonotype was observed many times. This chain uses TRBV6-5 with TRBJ2-7; 7 nucleotides agree with TRBD2. CDR1 and CDR2 (germline): MNHEY, SVGAGI. Trimming removed 8 bases from V and 6 bases from J; junction bases left unmatched: 10. The CDR3 length is 13 residues. In DNA, the CDR3 is TGTGCCAGCGTACCGGGAGGATCCATCGAGCAGTACTTC. This gives the protein CASVPGGSIEQYF.

Ten or more counts support this clonotype. The chain combines TRBV6-5 with TRBJ2-2; D not resolved. The CDR3 is 14 residues long. Trimming pared 6 bases from V and 8 bases from J, leaving 16 bases between. CDR1 is MNHEY, CDR2 SVGAGI, per germline. CDR3 protein: CASSQRVGLGELFF. The DNA of the CDR3 is TGTGCCAGCAGCCAGCGTGTGGGCCTGGGGGAGCTGTTTTTT.

For this clonotype: A read error is possible here, since a much larger clone lies one base away. The missing conserved phenylalanine or tryptophan at the end of this CDR3 makes a read error likely. The chain employs TRBV9 and TRBJ2-5; a weak D match, TRBD1 (6 bases). Trimming pared 2 bases from V and 6 bases from J, leaving 11 bases between. The germline gives CDR1 SGDLS, CDR2 YYNGEE. CDR3 length: 13 residues. The CDR3, as DNA: TGTGCCAGCAGCGTGTCAGGGACACAGACCCAGTACTCC. Amino acid sequence: CASSVSGTQTQYS.

This clonotype was counted ten times or more. V is TRBV2 and J is TRBJ2-1, with D maybe TRBD2 (5 bases). CDR1 is SNHLY, CDR2 FYNNEI, per germline. This CDR3 contains 13 residues. Trimming removed 5 bases from V and 6 bases from J, with 11 bases in between. CDR3 bases: TGTGCCAGCAGTTTCCTAGCAGCCAATGAGCAGTTCTTC. This codes for CASSFLAANEQFF.

This clonotype was observed many times. The CDR3 region is CASSLEGRGSQETQYF. CDR3 DNA sequence: TGCGCCAGCAGCTTGGAAGGCAGGGGGTCACAGGAGACCCAGTACTTC. The V call is TRBV5-1, the J call TRBJ2-5; 7 nucleotides line up with TRBD1. CDR3 size: 16 residues. The V and J ends lost 0 bases and 5 bases, in that order; junction bases with no gene match: 10. CDR1 SGHRS and CDR2 YFSETQ come from the germline V gene.

The V and J genes are TRBV2 and TRBJ2-7; 9 bases align to TRBD1. There are 13 residues in the CDR3. Germline loops: CDR1 SNHLY, CDR2 FYNNEI. Trimming removed 5 bases from V and 4 bases from J; junction bases left unmatched: 3. The CDR3 sequence: CASSTGGFYEQYF. CDR3 DNA: TGTGCCAGCAGTACAGGGGGCTTTTACGAGCAGTACTTC.

This rearrangement joins TRBV19 to TRBJ2-3; D may be TRBD1 (6 bases). The J call may be incorrect, as the DNA end agrees better with TRBJ1-1. CDR3 length equals 14 residues. Germline CDR1 and CDR2: LNHDA and SQIVND (reference sequence). CDR3 in DNA: TGTGCCAGTAGTATACAGGGGATGAGCACTGAAGCTTTCTTT. Its translation: CASSIQGMSTEAFF.

Note on this clonotype: A much more abundant neighbour one base away suggests this may be a read error. The chain carries TRBV20-1 and TRBJ2-1; D is unclear. The germline gives CDR1 DFQATT, CDR2 SNEGSKA (reference sequence). The CDR3 spans 11 residues. CDR3 sequence reads: CGANVHNEQSF. The DNA of the CDR3 is TGCGGTGCGAACGTACACAATGAGCAGTCCTTC.

There are many counts of this clonotype. J is TRBJ1-6 and V is TRBV25-1, with D possibly matching TRBD1 (5 bases). The CDR3 contains 16 residues. The germline V and J ends were trimmed by 7 bases and 3 bases, with 16 bases remaining between them. From germline, CDR1 is MGHDK and CDR2 SYGVNS. The CDR3 loop is CASMGRGDYYNSPLHF. In DNA form, the CDR3 reads TGTGCCAGCATGGGGCGTGGGGACTACTATAATTCACCCCTCCACTTT.

With respect to this clonotype: A read error may produce the germline difference seen at one junction end. The chain employs TRBV29-1 and TRBJ2-6, with D perhaps matching TRBD2 (5 bases). The CDR3 runs to 9 residues. In germline, CDR1 is SQVTM, CDR2 ANQGSEA. The chain's CDR3 is CSGTATEAF. CDR3 in DNA: TGCAGCGGGACTGCAACTGAAGCTTTC.

This clonotype showed up many times. The rearrangement joins TRBV7-9 to TRBJ1-4; D is uncertain. The germline V gene has CDR1 SEHNR and CDR2 FQNEAQ (reference sequence). Trimming removed 1 base from V and 7 bases from J, with 13 bases in between. The CDR3 has 15 amino acids. The CDR3: CASSLGQNRGEKLFF. Here the CDR3 DNA reads TGTGCCAGCAGCTTAGGTCAAAACCGGGGTGAAAAACTGTTTTTT.

Concerning this clonotype itself: Its ends do not fully match the called genes, so a read error is possible. The chain has TRBV7-9 and TRBJ2-5; a weak D match, TRBD2 (6 bases). This CDR3 is 17 amino acids long. Per germline, CDR1 SEHNR and CDR2 FQNEAQ (reference sequence). The CDR3 DNA is TGTGCCAGCAGTTTAGATATGGTCTCGGGGGTTCAAGAGCCCCAGTACTTC. This codes for CASSLDMVSGVQEPQYF.

This clonotype was observed many times. One end of the junction varies from germline; a read error may be responsible. The chain joins TRBV6-5 to TRBJ2-7; perhaps TRBD2 as D (5 bases). The CDR3 extends over 14 amino acids. The germline CDR1 and CDR2 sequences are MNHEY and SVGAGI. In DNA, the CDR3 is TGTGCCAGCAGTCACTCTGGCGGGCCCTACGAGCAGTACTTC. This gives the protein CASSHSGGPYEQYF.

This clonotype showed up many times. This chain joins TRBV20-1 and TRBJ1-3; TRBD1 is a possible D gene (6 bases). V dropped 0 bases and J dropped 4 bases, with 16 bases sitting between them. This CDR3 is 16 amino acids long. In germline, CDR1 is DFQATT, CDR2 SNEGSKA (reference sequence). The CDR3, as DNA: TGCAGTGCTAGAGATGGTTATATGGGGGCGGGAAACACCATATATTTT. Translating it yields CSARDGYMGAGNTIYF.

The sample holds many counts of this clonotype. The rearrangement links TRBV5-1 to TRBJ2-4; 11 nucleotides align to TRBD2. With V trimmed by 4 bases and J by 8 bases, 5 bases remained unmatched. Per the germline V gene, CDR1 is SGHRS and CDR2 is YFSETQ. This CDR3 is built from 14 residues. The CDR3 DNA is TGCGCCAGCAGCGTTAGCGGGGGGGCGTACATTCAGTACTTC. It specifies CASSVSGGAYIQYF.

The chain links TRBV19 to TRBJ2-7; possible D gene TRBD2, 6 bases. V was shortened by 5 bases and J by 5 bases, with 13 bases between the two germline ends. From germline, CDR1 is LNHDA and CDR2 SQIVND (reference sequence). The length of the CDR3 is 13 residues. Here the CDR3 reads CASSAEGIHEQYF. The CDR3 DNA reads TGTGCCAGTAGTGCGGAGGGAATCCACGAGCAGTACTTC.

A note on this clonotype: The germline gene is not matched at one end of the junction; a read error may be the cause. The gene calls are TRBV20-1 and TRBJ2-2; 12 bases match TRBD2. The CDR3 spans 18 residues. Germline assignment: CDR1 DFQATT and CDR2 SNEGSKA (reference sequence). CDR3 loop: CSARDGSSGGANTGELSF. CDR3 nucleotide sequence: TGCAGTGCCAGAGATGGGTCTAGCGGGGGGGCGAACACCGGGGAGCTGTCTTTT.

This clonotype was observed many times. This rearrangement joins TRBV7-2 to TRBJ1-6; D is possibly TRBD1 (6 bases). The CDR3 sequence is 17 residues long. Germline CDR1 SGHTA, CDR2 FQGNSA. The ends were cut back, 2 bases at V and 7 bases at J, with 18 bases in the middle. The CDR3 nucleotides read TGTGCCAGCAGCTTATTTGGGGGGCGCGCGGACAATTCACCCCTCCACTTT. Its translation is CASSLFGGRADNSPLHF.

This clonotype occurred many times. The V and J genes are TRBV6-5 and TRBJ1-2; possible D gene TRBD1, 6 bases. V lost 6 bases, J lost 8 bases, and 16 bases lay in between. CDR1 and CDR2 from the germline V gene are MNHEY and SVGAGI. The CDR3 extends over 13 amino acids. The CDR3 region has the DNA TGTGCCAGCAGCTACAGGGCGCAGGGGGGCTACACCTTC. This sequence encodes CASSYRAQGGYTF.

This clonotype was seen many times. The chain recombines TRBV6-5 with TRBJ1-2, with unresolved D. The CDR3 sequence is 16 residues long. CDR1 is MNHEY, CDR2 SVGAGI, per germline. The V end lost 6 bases, the J end lost 7 bases, and 24 bases lay between the germline ends. DNA of the CDR3: TGTGCCAGCAGGCCCTCTCTTATGGCCCTCTTGAGTGGCTACACCTTC. Its protein product is CASRPSLMALLSGYTF.

In regard to this clonotype: A much larger clone sits a single nucleotide away, making a read error possible. The V gene is TRBV5-8, the J gene TRBJ1-2; unclear D gene. This CDR3 has 13 amino acids. Deletions cut 0 bases from V and 4 bases from J, with 7 bases between. Germline V CDR1 and CDR2: SGHTS, YDEGEE. The CDR3 region has the DNA TGTGCCAGCAGCTTGGGGTTGACCTATGGCTACACCTTC. This translates into CASSLGLTYGYTF.

This clonotype was seen many times. The chain has TRBV11-2 and TRBJ2-3; D is perhaps TRBD1 (6 bases). The CDR3 has 16 residues. Trimming shortened V by 8 bases and J by 1 base, and 19 bases separated the two germline ends. Germline V CDR1 and CDR2: SGHAT, FQNNGV. CDR3 DNA sequence: TGTGCCAGCCAACAGGGAACTATTACCCGCACAGATACGCAGTATTTT. Translated, it gives CASQQGTITRTDTQYF.

With regard to this clonotype: This sequence may be a read error, since a much larger clone differs from it by one base. This rearrangement joins TRBV3-1 to TRBJ2-6; TRBD1 is a possible D gene (6 bases). CDR3 length: 17 residues. Germline CDR1 is LGHDT and CDR2 is YNNKEL (reference sequence). CDR3: CTSSLTGLNSGANVLTF. DNA for the CDR3: TGTACCAGCAGCCTGACAGGTTTGAACTCTGGGGCCAACGTCCTGACTTTC.

On this clonotype itself: This may be a read error, as it is one base from a much larger clone. As the CDR3 is not closed by the conserved phenylalanine or tryptophan, this likely results from a read error. V and J are TRBV27 and TRBJ2-7; D not resolved. V was clipped by 8 bases and J by 3 bases, with 5 bases between them. CDR3 length: 10 residues. Germline V gene lookup returns CDR1 MNHEY and CDR2 SMNVEV (reference sequence). The CDR3 nucleotides are TGTGCCAGCGGTCACTACGAGCAGTACCTC. Residues: CASGHYEQYL.